This T cell receptor (beta chain) is from a study of Ad26.COV2.S vaccination and SARS-CoV-2 variants. The treatment: around 19 received Ad26.COV2.S at low or high dose, single or two shots; 5 received placebo; per-sample allocation not given. At day 63 after the first vaccine or placebo injection, samples were drawn. This table comes from immunoSEQ multiplex PCR, and its TCRdb copy is limited to in-frame clones, with some not included. The top ten hold roughly 13% of the sample, which has about 480,000 clones, 87% seen once. In germline, CDR1 is SGHTA, CDR2 FQGNSA. V gave up 1 base and J gave up 4 bases; unmatched junction bases: 8. CDR3 length: 16 amino acids.

V is TRBV7-2 and J is TRBJ2-3; the match to TRBD1 covers 7 bases. Sequenced material: peripheral blood, taken in a trial of Ad26.COV2.S vaccine versus placebo. The receptor was derived from a person between 18 and 65 years old who received the Ad26.COV2.S COVID-19 vaccine or a placebo. The DNA of the CDR3 is TGTGCCAGCAGCTTAGTTAGGGCCAGGGGGTCAGATACGCAGTATTTT. Translated: CASSLVRARGSDTQYF.